Listed below are T cell receptor beta chains from one sample, sequenced in a study of blood T cell repertoires in COVID-19. Sequencing was performed with immunoSEQ multiplex PCR; in TCRdb, only in-frame clones are kept and a portion is missing. Of approximately 130,000 clones in the sample, 82% were seen once. Material for sequencing was peripheral blood. These receptors were obtained from a human donor in a cohort sampled during active COVID-19. Both conserved end residues are part of each CDR3. D genes are given only for firm matches. Clone size is given for some rows only: seen once, a few or many times, or a class if the clone is expanded.

V: TRBV7-9; J: TRBJ1-2; size: once; D: TRBD1; CDR3: CASSTADRKNLNGYTF; DNA: TGTGCCAGCAGCACCGCGGACAGGAAGAACTTAAATGGCTACACCTTC
V: TRBV7-8; J: TRBJ1-3; size: -; D: TRBD1; CDR3: CASAMEGQGATLNTIYF; DNA: TGTGCCAGCGCAATGGAGGGACAGGGTGCGACCCTAAACACCATATATTTT
V: TRBV15; J: TRBJ2-6; size: -; D: -; CDR3: CATSRVSTSPGANVLTF; DNA: TGTGCCACCAGCAGAGTTTCAACTAGTCCTGGGGCCAACGTCCTGACTTTC
V: TRBV18; J: TRBJ1-1; size: -; D: -; CDR3: CASSPSTGNTEAFF; DNA: TGTGCCAGCTCACCATCGACTGGGAACACTGAAGCTTTCTTT
V: TRBV4-3; J: TRBJ1-2; size: -; D: -; CDR3: CASSQVEGSGYTF; DNA: TGCGCCAGCAGCCAAGTAGAGGGCTCTGGCTACACCTTC
V: TRBV5-1; J: TRBJ1-1; size: -; D: -; CDR3: CASSPQTSSFTEAFF; DNA: TGCGCCAGCAGCCCGCAGACAAGTAGTTTCACTGAAGCTTTCTTT
V: TRBV5-1; J: TRBJ2-7; size: -; D: -; CDR3: CASSLGQYREQYF; DNA: TGCGCCAGCAGCTTGGGACAGTACAGGGAGCAGTACTTC
V: TRBV7-2; J: TRBJ1-1; size: -; D: TRBD1; CDR3: CASLGQGADTEAFF; DNA: TGTGCCAGCTTGGGACAGGGGGCCGACACTGAAGCTTTCTTT
V: TRBV21-1; J: TRBJ1-5; size: -; D: -; CDR3: CASSKGDGGKGGDQPQHF; DNA: TGTGCCAGCAGCAAAGGAGACGGGGGAAAGGGCGGAGATCAGCCCCAGCATTTT
V: TRBV4-3; J: TRBJ1-2; size: once; D: TRBD1; CDR3: CASSQDSTGGYYGYTF; DNA: TGCGCCAGCAGCCAAGATTCGACAGGGGGCTACTATGGCTACACCTTC
V: TRBV11-2; J: TRBJ2-1; size: few; D: -; CDR3: CASSLEEDRWQFF; DNA: TGTGCCAGCAGCTTAGAGGAGGACCGTTGGCAGTTCTTC
V: TRBV11-3; J: TRBJ2-1; size: -; D: TRBD2; CDR3: CASSSLPGLGPYNEQFF; DNA: TGTGCCAGCAGCTCCCTACCGGGACTAGGCCCCTACAATGAGCAGTTCTTC
V: TRBV4-1; J: TRBJ2-1; size: -; D: TRBD2; CDR3: CASSQAPLAGGLSYNEQFF; DNA: TGCGCCAGCAGCCAGGCCCCACTAGCGGGGGGTCTCTCCTACAATGAGCAGTTCTTC
V: TRBV2; J: TRBJ1-3; size: -; D: TRBD1; CDR3: CASSLTGGVGNTIYF; DNA: TGTGCCAGCAGTCTGACAGGGGGCGTTGGAAACACCATATATTTT
V: TRBV7-9; J: TRBJ1-5; size: -; D: -; CDR3: CASSASGAPDQPQHF; DNA: TGTGCCAGCAGCGCGAGCGGGGCACCGGATCAGCCCCAGCATTTT
V: TRBV20-1; J: TRBJ1-1; size: -; D: -; CDR3: CSARDQQGAFF; DNA: TGCAGTGCTAGAGACCAACAGGGAGCTTTCTTT
V: TRBV5-1; J: TRBJ2-1; size: -; D: TRBD1; CDR3: CASSLTGGVSEQFF; DNA: TGCGCCAGCAGCTTGACAGGGGGTGTTAGTGAGCAGTTCTTC
V: TRBV7-2; J: TRBJ1-5; size: few; D: -; CDR3: CASSLNAPGQGNQPQHF; DNA: TGTGCCAGCAGCTTAAATGCCCCGGGGCAGGGGAATCAGCCCCAGCATTTT
V: TRBV25-1; J: TRBJ2-1; size: -; D: -; CDR3: CASSLWGGYNEQFF; DNA: TGTGCCAGCAGCCTCTGGGGCGGTTACAATGAGCAGTTCTTC
V: TRBV13; J: TRBJ2-3; size: -; D: -; CDR3: CASSGLRTDTQYF; DNA: TGTGCCAGCAGCGGACTCAGGACAGATACGCAGTATTTT
V: TRBV19; J: TRBJ1-2; size: once; D: TRBD1; CDR3: CASSITQGGYGYTF; DNA: TGTGCCAGTAGTATAACACAGGGGGGCTATGGCTACACCTTC
V: TRBV5-1; J: TRBJ1-6; size: -; D: TRBD1; CDR3: CASSLFATGNSPLHF; DNA: TGCGCCAGCAGCTTGTTTGCGACAGGGAATTCACCCCTCCACTTT
V: TRBV12-3/TRBV12-4; J: TRBJ2-1; size: -; D: -; CDR3: CASSHQGGEQFF; DNA: TGTGCCAGCAGTCACCAGGGCGGTGAGCAGTTCTTC
V: TRBV24-1; J: TRBJ2-1; size: -; D: TRBD1; CDR3: CATRSTGTGTSNEQFF; DNA: TGTGCCACCAGGTCCACGGGGACAGGGACGAGCAATGAGCAGTTCTTC
V: TRBV18; J: TRBJ1-2; size: -; D: TRBD1; CDR3: CASSPAPGQVYGYTF; DNA: TGTGCCAGCTCACCGGCCCCGGGACAGGTCTATGGCTACACCTTC
V: TRBV5-1; J: TRBJ2-7; size: -; D: TRBD2; CDR3: CASSLTSGGVYEQYF; DNA: TGCGCCAGCAGCTTGACTAGCGGGGGGGTCTACGAGCAGTACTTC
V: TRBV7-9; J: TRBJ1-1; size: -; D: -; CDR3: CASSLPDTEAFF; DNA: TGTGCCAGCAGCTTACCGGACACTGAAGCTTTCTTT